The 25 T cell receptor beta chains below come from one sample, sequenced in a study of beta chain features in type 1 diabetes. Notes on the study in general: Shortening of TCRB CDR3s, moderate but significant, appeared in all four CD4+ subsets of Type 1 diabetes patients.

The antigens these receptors bind are not known. cDNA synthesis used the whole RNA isolate, giving expressed TCRB sequences. Clones were read by immunoSEQ multiplex PCR, and TCRdb kept only the in-frame ones, dropping some. Of roughly 50,000 clones listed, approximately 45% are singletons. Sample: Tregs from blood. These receptors were obtained from a man aged 25 to 40 with type 1 diabetes.

The chain links TRBV10-3 to TRBJ2-7, with 9 bases matching TRBD2. Germline trimming cut 4 bases from V and 5 bases from J; bases unmatched to any gene: 6. The V gene's germline CDR1 is ENHRY and CDR2 SYGVKD. The CDR3 spans 14 residues. DNA for the CDR3: TGTGCCATCAGTGGTAATAGCGGGAGCAACGAGCAGTACTTC. This encodes CAISGNSGSNEQYF.

This clone was seen a few times. The J gene is TRBJ2-3, the V gene TRBV6-5, with 8 bases identical to TRBD1. V shed 6 bases and J 8 bases; nucleotides not matched to a gene: 10. Germline V CDR1 and CDR2: MNHEY, SVGAGI. The CDR3 totals 14 residues. The CDR3 region is CASRPSGGEVTQYF. The CDR3 coding sequence is TGTGCCAGCAGGCCTTCAGGGGGCGAAGTTACGCAGTATTTT.

This clone showed up just a few times. The chain has TRBV9 and TRBJ2-7; the match to TRBD2 covers 8 bases. The CDR3 contains 16 residues. V lost 0 bases, J lost 2 bases, and 7 bases stayed unmatched. Germline CDR1 and CDR2: SGDLS and YYNGEE. CDR3 sequence reads: CASSVGIGSGTYEQYF. The CDR3 nucleotides are TGTGCCAGCAGCGTAGGAATCGGTAGCGGGACCTACGAGCAGTACTTC.

This clone showed up just a few times. The chain carries TRBV5-1 and TRBJ2-6; D gene unclear. Trimming cost V 0 bases and J 0 bases, with 4 bases left between them. Germline CDR1 is SGHRS and CDR2 is YFSETQ. This CDR3 region has 15 residues. The CDR3 protein is CASSLVSSGANVLTF. The DNA of the CDR3 is TGCGCCAGCAGCTTGGTTAGCTCTGGGGCCAACGTCCTGACTTTC.

The J gene is TRBJ2-5, the V gene TRBV7-7; D remains ambiguous. Trimming took off 5 bases at V and 5 bases at J, with 15 bases between the two ends. CDR3 size: 14 residues. The germline V gene has CDR1 SSHAT and CDR2 FNYEAQ (reference sequence). CDR3 in amino acids: CASSPQKRSETQYF. Written as DNA, the CDR3 is TGTGCCAGCAGCCCCCAGAAGAGGTCGGAGACCCAGTACTTC.

The V and J genes are TRBV6-5 and TRBJ2-1; TRBD2 might be the D (7 bases). The ends were cut back, 4 bases at V and 7 bases at J, with 14 bases in the middle. CDR3 length equals 14 residues. CDR1 is MNHEY, CDR2 SVGAGI, per germline. The CDR3 region is CASSSLRGGNEQFF. CDR3 DNA sequence: TGTGCCAGCAGTTCCTTGAGGGGGGGGAATGAGCAGTTCTTC.

A note on this clone: Compared with germline, one end of the junction differs, possibly owing to a read error. The rearrangement uses TRBV6-5 and TRBJ1-1; D possibly corresponds to TRBD1 (5 bases). The germline V gene has CDR1 MNHEY and CDR2 SVGAGI. This CDR3 is 14 amino acids long. The CDR3 loop is CASSYSFSGPETFF. CDR3 in DNA: TGTGCCAGCAGTTACTCGTTCTCAGGGCCTGAAACTTTCTTT.

This clone was seen only a few times. V usage is TRBV2 and J usage is TRBJ1-4; 8 bases map to TRBD1. The CDR3 has 15 amino acids. Germline V gives CDR1 SNHLY, CDR2 FYNNEI. Trimming removed 3 bases from V and 4 bases from J; junction bases left unmatched: 4. The CDR3 reads CASSEIQGGNEKLFF. In DNA form, the CDR3 reads TGTGCCAGCAGTGAGATACAGGGGGGTAATGAAAAACTGTTTTTT.

CDR3 sequence (DNA): TGCAGCGTTGAGAGGACAGGAATTGGCTACACCTTC. This codes for CSVERTGIGYTF. The rearrangement links TRBV29-1 to TRBJ1-2; 7 bases are a match to TRBD1. Per the germline V gene, CDR1 is SQVTM and CDR2 is ANQGSEA. V lost 3 bases to trimming and J lost 7 bases; unmatched junction nucleotides: 5. The length of the CDR3 is 12 residues.

V gene TRBV6-5 combines with J gene TRBJ2-1, with D maybe TRBD1 (6 bases). Germline values: CDR1 MNHEY, CDR2 SVGAGI. Trimming removed 2 bases from V and 3 bases from J, with 8 bases in between. The CDR3 loop spans 14 amino acids. The CDR3 sequence is CASSYQTGYNEQFF. CDR3 DNA sequence: TGTGCCAGCAGTTACCAGACAGGCTACAATGAGCAGTTCTTC.

The chain has TRBV7-3 and TRBJ2-5, with D unresolved. CDR1 and CDR2 from the germline V gene are SGHTA and FQGTGA. V lost 2 bases to trimming and J lost 1 base, with 11 bases between them. This CDR3 spans 15 amino acids. The CDR3 nucleotides are TGTGCCAGCAGCTTACTGGGTCAGGCCCAAGAGACCCAGTACTTC. Protein sequence: CASSLLGQAQETQYF.

This chain links TRBV18 with TRBJ2-7; 7 bases agree with TRBD2. This CDR3 is built from 14 residues. The V segment lost 2 bases and the J segment 4 bases; nucleotides outside the gene matches: 5. Germline CDR1 is KGHSH and CDR2 is LQKENI. In DNA form, the CDR3 reads TGTGCCAGCTCACCAGCGGGGGTTGCTTACGAGCAGTACTTC. Protein product: CASSPAGVAYEQYF. The full variable domain, its missing parts supplied by reference TRBV18 and TRBJ2-7, is NAGVMQNPRHLVRRRGQEARLRCSPMKGHSHVYWYRQLPEEGLKFMVYLQKENIIDESGMPKERFSAEFPKEGPSILRIQQVVRGDSAAYFCASSPAGVAYEQYFGPGTRLTVT.

The CDR3 spells CASSPRVGETQYF. CDR3 nucleotides: TGCGCCAGCAGCCCCAGGGTCGGCGAGACCCAGTACTTC. The chain combines TRBV5-1 with TRBJ2-5; weak D call: TRBD1 (5 bases). The CDR3 is 13 residues long. Deletions cut 4 bases from V and 5 bases from J, with 12 bases between. CDR1 is SGHRS and CDR2 is YFSETQ in the germline V gene.

This clone has just a few counts. The chain employs TRBV19 and TRBJ2-2; no clear D gene. The germline gives CDR1 LNHDA, CDR2 SQIVND (reference sequence). This CDR3 contains 17 residues. Trimming cost V 4 bases and J 4 bases, with 19 bases left between them. CDR3 DNA: TGTGCCAGTAGTACCCAATCGACCAGGATTGGCACCGGGGAGCTGTTTTTT. Translated, it gives CASSTQSTRIGTGELFF.

This clone was recorded a few times. The chain uses TRBV6-1 and TRBJ1-5; 9 bases fit TRBD1. The CDR3 contains 17 residues. V trimming: 2 bases; J trimming: 4 bases; junction bases outside the gene matches: 9. Germline-derived CDR1 and CDR2 are MNHNS and SASEGT. The CDR3 here is CASSETPTGGGNQPQHF. The CDR3 bases are TGTGCCAGCAGTGAAACCCCGACAGGGGGAGGTAATCAGCCCCAGCATTTT.

The chain has TRBV6-6 and TRBJ2-7, with a weak D call TRBD2 (6 bases). Germline V CDR1 and CDR2: MNHNY, SVGAGI (reference sequence). The CDR3 is made up of 14 amino acids. Between the trimmed V and J ends, which lost 6 bases and 2 bases, there was a span of 14 bases. As DNA, the CDR3 is TGTGCCAGCAGGAAGGGACGGGAGACCTACGAGCAGTACTTC. Amino acids: CASRKGRETYEQYF.

The rearrangement links TRBV5-1 to TRBJ1-2; a weak D match, TRBD1 (6 bases). The germline gives CDR1 SGHRS, CDR2 YFSETQ. V dropped 0 bases and J dropped 7 bases, with 16 bases sitting between them. This CDR3 has 15 residues. This CDR3 is CASSLGAGALSGYTF. Written as DNA, the CDR3 is TGCGCCAGCAGCTTGGGTGCGGGGGCGCTTAGTGGCTACACCTTC.

V usage is TRBV19 and J usage is TRBJ2-3; TRBD2 matches at 8 bases. The CDR3 runs to 17 residues. V was clipped by 5 bases and J by 5 bases; unmatched bases: 15. The germline gives CDR1 LNHDA, CDR2 SQIVND (reference sequence). In nucleotides, the CDR3 is TGTGCCAGTAGTCCAGCGGGAGTAGGGTTTGTTGAAGATACGCAGTATTTT. Amino acids: CASSPAGVGFVEDTQYF.

In this sample, this clone turned up a few times. This chain uses TRBV18 with TRBJ2-5; a weak D match, TRBD1 (7 bases). With 9 bases removed from V and 5 bases from J, the gap between germline ends came to 19 bases. The CDR3 spans 14 residues. Looked up from germline, CDR1 is KGHSH and CDR2 is LQKENI. CDR3 region: CASSRGGGEETQYF. The DNA for the CDR3 is TGTGCCAGTTCCCGAGGAGGGGGCGAGGAGACCCAGTACTTC.

The chain is built from TRBV28 and TRBJ1-2; possibly TRBD1 for D (6 bases). The ends were cut back, 2 bases at V and 6 bases at J, with 13 bases in the middle. Germline V gene sequence: CDR1 MDHEN, CDR2 SYDVKM. The CDR3 is made up of 14 amino acids. This chain's CDR3 is CASSLNREIDGYTF. The DNA of the CDR3 is TGTGCCAGCAGTTTAAACAGGGAGATAGATGGCTACACCTTC.

The sample holds a few counts of this clone. The V and J genes are TRBV5-1 and TRBJ1-2; tentatively, D is TRBD1 (5 bases). Trimming removed 4 bases at V and 3 bases at J, with 10 bases between. The CDR3 extends over 13 amino acids. Germline assignment: CDR1 SGHRS and CDR2 YFSETQ. CDR3 protein: CASSDQGHYGYTF. DNA of the CDR3: TGCGCCAGCAGCGATCAGGGTCACTATGGCTACACCTTC.

V is TRBV15 and J is TRBJ2-3; D gene ambiguous. Germline-derived CDR1 and CDR2 are LNHNV and YYDKDF (reference sequence). Trimming stripped 3 bases from V and 3 bases from J, with 16 bases between. The CDR3 sequence is 16 residues long. The CDR3 region is CATSSRRGAGTDTQYF. The DNA of the CDR3 is TGTGCCACCAGCAGCAGACGCGGAGCCGGGACAGATACGCAGTATTTT.

J is TRBJ2-3 and V is TRBV6-6; D is possibly TRBD2 (6 bases). The CDR3 totals 14 residues. Trimming removed 4 bases from V and 5 bases from J, with 13 bases in between. In germline, CDR1 is MNHNY, CDR2 SVGAGI (reference sequence). The CDR3 DNA sequence: TGTGCCAGCAGTTCGACTAGTTTGAGAGATACGCAGTATTTT. This encodes CASSSTSLRDTQYF.

V usage is TRBV27 and J usage is TRBJ2-3; weak D call: TRBD2 (5 bases). CDR1 and CDR2 from the germline V gene are MNHEY and SMNVEV (reference sequence). Between the trimmed V and J ends, which lost 8 bases and 0 bases, there was a span of 15 bases. The CDR3 contains 15 residues. DNA for the CDR3: TGTGCCAGCGTGGCTAGCAGGCTGAGCACAGATACGCAGTATTTT. This translates into CASVASRLSTDTQYF.

The chain employs TRBV29-1 and TRBJ2-5, with D uncertain. Germline lookup yields CDR1 SQVTM and CDR2 ANQGSEA. The CDR3 has 13 residues. Between the trimmed V and J ends, which lost 5 bases and 5 bases, there was a span of 15 bases. The CDR3 region has the DNA TGCAGCGTTAAAAATATGGGCCTGGAGACCCAGTACTTC. It yields the protein CSVKNMGLETQYF. The complete variable domain, with remaining parts taken from reference TRBV29-1 and TRBJ2-5, reads SAVISQKPSRDICQRGTSLTIQCQVDSQVTMMFWYRQQPGQSLTLIATANQGSEATYESGFVIDKFPISRPNLTFSTLTVSNMSPEDSSIYLCSVKNMGLETQYFGPGTRLLVL.